The 6 T cell receptor beta chains below were found in one sample sequenced in a study of Ad26.COV2.S vaccination and SARS-CoV-2 variants. Treatment described: 19 received Ad26.COV2.S at low or high dose, single or two shots; several received placebo; per-sample allocation not given. Samples were taken on day 63 after the first vaccine or placebo injection. The data were produced by immunoSEQ multiplex PCR, yet TCRdb's version contains in-frame clones alone and is incomplete. The repertoire holds around 250,000 clones, with 70% to 90% as singletons. Sequences were derived from peripheral blood, sampled in a trial of Ad26.COV2.S vaccine versus placebo. The receptors derive from a person aged 18-65 years who received the Ad26.COV2.S COVID-19 vaccine or a placebo.

This clone was picked up one time. The chain links TRBV27 to TRBJ2-7; TRBD1 matches 7 bases. The V segment lost 6 bases and the J segment 0 bases; nucleotides outside the gene matches: 11. This CDR3 has 16 amino acids. CDR1 MNHEY and CDR2 SMNVEV come from the germline V gene (reference sequence). The CDR3 bases are TGTGCCAGCAGACCGGCCAGGGGGTCGGACTCCTACGAGCAGTACTTC. Its protein product is CASRPARGSDSYEQYF.

The chain employs TRBV4-3 and TRBJ2-7, with 11 bases identical to TRBD2. The germline gives CDR1 LGHNA, CDR2 YSLEER. This CDR3 is 15 amino acids long. With 4 bases clipped from V and 0 bases from J, the junction kept 2 bases outside the gene matches. CDR3 in DNA: TGCGCCAGCAGCCCGGGGACTAGCGGCTCCTACGAGCAGTACTTC. It specifies CASSPGTSGSYEQYF.

This rearrangement joins TRBV6-2 or TRBV6-3 to TRBJ1-1; 8 nucleotides align to TRBD1. CDR1 MNHEY and CDR2 SVGEGT come from the germline V gene. V trimming: 6 bases; J trimming: 3 bases; junction bases outside the gene matches: 6. The CDR3 sequence is 14 residues long. The CDR3 region is CASSSGQGDTEAFF. The CDR3 nucleotides are TGTGCCAGCAGCTCCGGACAGGGTGACACTGAAGCTTTCTTT.

The rearrangement joins TRBV15 to TRBJ1-3, with no clear D. V was clipped by 4 bases and J by 8 bases, with 12 bases between them. The CDR3 runs 13 residues. The germline gives CDR1 LNHNV, CDR2 YYDKDF (reference sequence). As DNA, the CDR3 is TGTGCCACCAGCATTAGGGAAGAGGACACCATATATTTT. Its translation is CATSIREEDTIYF.

The chain links TRBV5-1 to TRBJ2-2; 9 nucleotides agree with TRBD1. CDR1 SGHRS and CDR2 YFSETQ come from the germline V gene. The CDR3 runs 16 residues. V gave up 2 bases and J gave up 1 base; unmatched junction bases: 3. This chain's CDR3 is CASSLAGQGNTGELFF. Here the CDR3 DNA reads TGCGCCAGCAGCTTAGCGGGACAGGGGAACACCGGGGAGCTGTTTTTT.

The gene calls are TRBV7-2 and TRBJ2-5; D gene ambiguous. The ends were cut back, 1 base at V and 2 bases at J, with 8 bases in the middle. Germline CDR1 SGHTA, CDR2 FQGNSA. CDR3 length: 14 amino acids. CDR3 sequence: CASSLDRRQETQYF. CDR3 bases: TGTGCCAGCAGCTTAGACAGAAGACAAGAGACCCAGTACTTC.